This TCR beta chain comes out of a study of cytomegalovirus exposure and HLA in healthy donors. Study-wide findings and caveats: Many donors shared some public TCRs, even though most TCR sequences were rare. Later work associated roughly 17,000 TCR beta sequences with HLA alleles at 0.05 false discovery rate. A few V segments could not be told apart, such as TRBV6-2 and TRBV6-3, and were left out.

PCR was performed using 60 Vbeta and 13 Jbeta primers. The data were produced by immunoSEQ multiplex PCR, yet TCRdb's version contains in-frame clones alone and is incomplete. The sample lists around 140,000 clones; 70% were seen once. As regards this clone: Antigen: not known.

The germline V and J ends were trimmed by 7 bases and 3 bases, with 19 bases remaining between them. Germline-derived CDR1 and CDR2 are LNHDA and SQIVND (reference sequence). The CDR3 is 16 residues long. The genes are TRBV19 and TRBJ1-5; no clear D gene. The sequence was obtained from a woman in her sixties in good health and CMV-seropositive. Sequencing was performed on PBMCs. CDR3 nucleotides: TGTGCCAGTATCAAGGGTGGAGGGCGTGACAATCAGCCCCAGCATTTT. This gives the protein CASIKGGGRDNQPQHF.